This TCR beta chain was recovered during a study of control samples from healthy donors and cancer patients. There are 13 residues in the CDR3. V was trimmed by 2 bases and J by 7 bases, leaving 9 bases between them. In germline, CDR1 is SGHNT, CDR2 YYREEE (reference sequence). Libraries were prepared by immunoSEQ multiplex PCR; TCRdb keeps only in-frame clonotypes and omits some of them. Here the sample spans about 130,000 clones, 90% being singletons. This receptor was obtained from a man between 40 and 49 years old in good health. The sample consisted of blood. The J gene is TRBJ2-2, the V gene TRBV5-4; D uncertain. For the CDR3, the DNA is TGTGCCAGCAGCTTTGATTGGGGCGGGGAGCTGTTTTTT. The encoded protein is CASSFDWGGELFF.